This T cell receptor beta chain was found in a study of CD8 T cells in ankylosing spondylitis. This clonotype was observed a handful of times. Its antigen remains unidentified. Study observations and caveats: Relatively scarce in peripheral blood, disease-linked clones were CD8+. Clones linked to disease were reported to show significant enrichment in matched ankylosing spondylitis synovial fluid. There was a TCR beta motif, made of fewer than 10 highly homologous variants, that appeared characteristic of ankylosing spondylitis blood.

TCRdb analysed the 5' RACE reads with MiXCR anew, one entry per CDR3 protein. This sample has about 750,000 distinct CDR3 sequences, with around 17% found just once. CDR1 and CDR2 from the germline V gene are MNHNS and SASEGT. V lost 5 bases to trimming and J lost 6 bases, with 14 bases between them. The CDR3 is 14 amino acids. The chain joins TRBV6-1 to TRBJ1-5, with a weak D call TRBD1 (6 bases). The sequencing input was blood, either unsorted or a sorted T cell fraction (not recorded which). The origin of this receptor is a male donor with ankylosing spondylitis. In nucleotides, the CDR3 is TGTGCCAGCAGTCCACGGGGGCTTGGTCAGCCCCAGCATTTT. It codes for CASSPRGLGQPQHF.